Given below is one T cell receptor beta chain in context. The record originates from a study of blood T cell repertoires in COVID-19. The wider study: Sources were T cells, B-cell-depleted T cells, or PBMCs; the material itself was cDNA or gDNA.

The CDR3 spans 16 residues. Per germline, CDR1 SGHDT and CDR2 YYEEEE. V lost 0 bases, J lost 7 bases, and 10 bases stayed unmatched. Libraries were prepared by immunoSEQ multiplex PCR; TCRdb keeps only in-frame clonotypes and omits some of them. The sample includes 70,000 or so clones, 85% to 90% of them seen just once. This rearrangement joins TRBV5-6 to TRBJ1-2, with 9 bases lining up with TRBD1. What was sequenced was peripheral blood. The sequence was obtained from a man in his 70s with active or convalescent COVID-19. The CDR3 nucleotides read TGTGCCAGCAGCTTGGGTTTGGACAGGGGAATAGGTGGCTACACCTTC. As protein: CASSLGLDRGIGGYTF.